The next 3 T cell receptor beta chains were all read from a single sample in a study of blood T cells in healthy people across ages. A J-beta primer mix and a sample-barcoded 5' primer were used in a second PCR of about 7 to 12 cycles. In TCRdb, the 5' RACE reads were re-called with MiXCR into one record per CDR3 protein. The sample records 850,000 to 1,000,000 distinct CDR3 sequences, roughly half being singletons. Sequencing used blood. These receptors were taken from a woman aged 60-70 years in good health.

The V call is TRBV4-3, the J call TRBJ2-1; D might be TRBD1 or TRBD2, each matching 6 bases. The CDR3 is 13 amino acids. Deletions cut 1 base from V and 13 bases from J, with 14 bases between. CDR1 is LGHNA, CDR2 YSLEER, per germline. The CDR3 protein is CASSQVGGGTQFF. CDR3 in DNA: TGCGCCAGCAGCCAAGTCGGAGGGGGGACCCAGTTCTTC.

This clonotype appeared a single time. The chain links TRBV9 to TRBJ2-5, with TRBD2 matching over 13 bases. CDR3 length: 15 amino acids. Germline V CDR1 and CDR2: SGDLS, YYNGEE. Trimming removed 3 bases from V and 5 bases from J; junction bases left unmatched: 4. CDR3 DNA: TGTGCCAGCAGCGGCGGGACTAGCGGGACGGAGACCCAGTACTTC. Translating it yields CASSGGTSGTETQYF.

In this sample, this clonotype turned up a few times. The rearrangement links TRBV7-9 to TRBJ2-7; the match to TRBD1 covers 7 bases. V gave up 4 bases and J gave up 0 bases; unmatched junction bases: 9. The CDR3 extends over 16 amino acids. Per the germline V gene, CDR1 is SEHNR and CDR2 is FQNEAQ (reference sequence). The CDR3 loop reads CASSSPAGGSSYEQYF. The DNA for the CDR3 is TGTGCCAGCAGCTCGCCGGCAGGGGGAAGCTCCTACGAGCAGTACTTC.